This is a list of T cell receptor beta chains from one sample in a study of blood T cell repertoires in COVID-19. Sequencing was performed with immunoSEQ multiplex PCR; in TCRdb, only in-frame clones are kept and a portion is missing. The sample gives 210,000 or so clones, approximately 88% of which show up once; approximately 7% is in the top ten. Sequenced: peripheral blood. These receptors were obtained from a man in his forties or fifties with acute or convalescent COVID-19. Each CDR3 is given without its conserved first and last residue.

TRBJ1-4,TRBV5-6,ASSPPRTGGNEKLF
TRBJ2-2,TRBV3-1/TRBV3-2,ASRRLEGGELF
TRBJ1-1,TRBV11-3,ASSNPGDGTEAF
TRBJ1-3,TRBV5-1,ASSLGQGQGTIY
TRBJ1-1,TRBV6-5,ASKDTFSNTEAF
TRBJ1-5,TRBV11-2,ASSPISRQGGRSNQPQH
TRBJ2-5,TRBV5-5,ASSSITGGRETQY
TRBJ2-7,TRBV3-1/TRBV3-2,ASSQDQRGFVSYEQY
TRBJ2-1,TRBV7-9,ASSLEGLNNEQF
TRBJ1-4,TRBV18,ASSTDMNEKLF
TRBJ1-5,TRBV20-1,SASLGAGGGGNQPQH
TRBJ2-7,TRBV7-2,ASSGVTGGSYEQY
TRBJ2-3,TRBV28,ASRDIGTDTQY
TRBJ1-3,TRBV5-1,ASSLFTGETIGNTIY
TRBJ1-1,TRBV28,ASSQIREAMNTEAF
TRBJ1-5,TRBV28,ASYQDSLDYSNQPQH
TRBJ1-4,TRBV7-7,ASSSTGPLEEKLF
TRBJ2-5,TRBV19,ASSITSRSETQY